These 9 T cell receptor beta chains were sequenced from one sample in a study of Graves' ophthalmopathy and Graves' hyperthyroidism. As the template, RNA transcripts were used to amplify TCR beta CDR3 regions. Following a first-round RT-PCR that used HTBI primers, a second-round multiplex PCR was carried out. TCRdb re-analysed the multiplex PCR reads in MiXCR, keeping a single row per CDR3 protein. The sample consists of some 520,000 distinct CDR3 sequences, around an eighth of them appearing once. Specimen: blood. Receptors were obtained from a woman under 40 with Graves' ophthalmopathy.

This clonotype has more than one count but fewer than ten. The V and J genes are TRBV12-3 or TRBV12-4 and TRBJ2-4, with D unresolved. Deletions cut 5 bases from V and 0 bases from J, with 8 bases between. CDR3 length: 14 amino acids. The CDR3 spells CASSPGQAKNIQYF. CDR3 sequence (DNA): TGTGCCAGCAGTCCAGGCCAAGCCAAAAACATTCAGTACTTC.

To note about this clonotype: The germline gene is not matched at one end of the junction; a read error may be the cause. The V and J genes are TRBV5-1 and TRBJ2-4, with a tentative D call TRBD2 (7 bases). CDR3 length: 16 residues. CDR1 is SGHRS and CDR2 is YFSETQ in the germline V gene. CDR3 region: CASSLDAGAAKNIKYF. In DNA form, the CDR3 reads TGCGCCAGCAGCTTGGATGCGGGGGCGGCCAAAAACATTAAGTACTTC.

The table lists this clonotype with many counts. The chain couples TRBV12-3 or TRBV12-4 to TRBJ2-6; 9 nucleotides match TRBD1. J gave up 4 bases and V 10 bases, and 11 bases lay outside the gene matches. This CDR3 contains 16 residues. Here the CDR3 reads CAIPGGQGYGANVLTF. In DNA, the CDR3 is TGTGCCATCCCTGGGGGACAGGGTTACGGGGCCAACGTCCTGACTTTC.

The chain couples TRBV5-1 to TRBJ2-5; D is perhaps TRBD1 (6 bases). V dropped 3 bases and J dropped 5 bases, with 20 bases sitting between them. CDR1 is SGHRS and CDR2 is YFSETQ in the germline V gene. The CDR3 runs to 16 residues. CDR3 protein: CASSSEVNRVFETQYF. CDR3 DNA: TGCGCCAGCAGCTCCGAAGTGAACAGGGTTTTTGAGACCCAGTACTTC.

This clonotype was recorded a few times. This chain links TRBV30 with TRBJ1-1, with unresolved D. Trimming left V 5 bases short and J 1 base short, with 8 bases between. The CDR3 runs 12 residues. Germline CDR1 is GTSNPN and CDR2 is SVGIG (reference sequence). CDR3 sequence: CAWVRSNTEAFF. CDR3 DNA sequence: TGTGCCTGGGTGCGATCGAACACTGAAGCTTTCTTT. The full variable domain, its missing parts supplied by reference TRBV30 and TRBJ1-1, is SQTIHQWPATLVQPVGSPLSLECTVEGTSNPNLYWYRQAAGRGLQLLFYSVGIGQISSEVPQNLSASRPQDRQFILSSKKLLLSDSGFYLCAWVRSNTEAFFGQGTRLTVV.

The sample holds many counts of this clonotype. V gene TRBV25-1 combines with J gene TRBJ1-5; D gene ambiguous. V was shortened by 3 bases and J by 5 bases, with 11 bases between the two germline ends. The CDR3 is 14 amino acids. The V gene's germline CDR1 is MGHDK and CDR2 SYGVNS. The DNA for the CDR3 is TGTGCCAGCAGTGATGCCCAGACTCATCAGCCCCAGCATTTT. It translates to CASSDAQTHQPQHF. Supplemented by reference TRBV25-1 and TRBJ1-5, the full variable domain reads EADIYQTPRYLVIGTGKKITLECSQTMGHDKMYWYQQDPGMELHLIHYSYGVNSTEKGDLSSESTVSRIRTEHFPLTLESARPSHTSQYLCASSDAQTHQPQHFGDGTRLSIL.

This clonotype showed up many times. The chain links TRBV28 to TRBJ2-2; D uncertain. V lost 8 bases, J lost 3 bases, and 10 bases lay in between. In germline, CDR1 is MDHEN, CDR2 SYDVKM. The CDR3 sequence is 13 residues long. CDR3 sequence (DNA): TGTGCCAGCTTGAGTTTTGACACCGGGGAGCTGTTTTTT. Translated: CASLSFDTGELFF.

This clonotype has ten or more counts. The rearrangement joins TRBV27 to TRBJ2-7, with D perhaps assigned TRBD1 or TRBD2 (5 bases each). Germline lookup yields CDR1 MNHEY and CDR2 SMNVEV (reference sequence). V was clipped by 4 bases and J by 3 bases, with 16 bases between them. This CDR3 has 15 residues. CDR3 residues: CASSSGTSLNYEQYF. CDR3 nucleotide sequence: TGTGCCAGCAGTTCCGGGACCAGCCTCAACTACGAGCAGTACTTC.

The genes are TRBV28 and TRBJ1-1, with D hard to call. The germline V and J ends were trimmed by 3 bases and 10 bases, with 24 bases remaining between them. The germline CDR1 and CDR2 sequences are MDHEN and SYDVKM. This CDR3 is built from 16 residues. Written as DNA, the CDR3 is TGTGCCAGCAGTTTTAGTCTGCTATACCTGAAAGGAGGAGCTTTCTTT. This sequence encodes CASSFSLLYLKGGAFF.